These 7 T cell receptor beta chains came from one sample sequenced in a study of blood T cell repertoires in COVID-19 (dated by TCRdb to the early 2020s). Library generation was performed with the immunoSEQ multiplex PCR assay. The source is immuneACCESS, and TCRdb retained only in-frame sequences with V and J called. Part of the clones is not carried over; for the studies checked, unresolved V genes explain less than half of this, and the remainder is unexplained. This sample gives 110,000 to 150,000 clones in total; 80% to 90% of them show up just once. In total, the top ten clones hold roughly 1.4% of the sample. The sequencing sample was made of peripheral blood. These TCRs come from a woman in her sixties or seventies with acute or convalescent COVID-19.

The chain links TRBV21-1 to TRBJ1-5; whether TRBD1, the table's D call, matches the DNA was not checked. TRBV21-1 corresponds to a pseudogene. This CDR3 has 21 residues. The CDR3 region has the DNA TGTGCCAGCAGCAAACTGAAGGCGACAGGGGGTTTCGGAAAGAGCAATCAGCCCCAGCATTTT. This codes for CASSKLKATGGFGKSNQPQHF.

This rearrangement joins TRBV4-2 to TRBJ1-5; D might be TRBD1 (6 bases). Germline V gives CDR1 LGHNA, CDR2 YNFKEQ. Between the trimmed V and J ends, which lost 1 base and 0 bases, there was a span of 10 bases. This CDR3 has 16 amino acids. The CDR3 DNA is TGTGCCAGCAGCCAAGTACAGGGCCTTAGCAATCAGCCCCAGCATTTT. Translating gives CASSQVQGLSNQPQHF.

The chain employs TRBV27 and TRBJ2-4; D might be TRBD2 (5 bases). The CDR3 has 18 amino acids. V was shortened by 5 bases and J by 0 bases, with 20 bases between the two germline ends. CDR1 is MNHEY and CDR2 is SMNVEV in the germline V gene (reference sequence). The CDR3 region has the DNA TGTGCCAGCAGTGAAATTGGGGTGGCCGCGGGAGCCAAAAACATTCAGTACTTC. It translates to CASSEIGVAAGAKNIQYF.

The CDR3 coding sequence is TGCGCCAGCAGCCGGACTTCCGGGACAGGGCATACAGATACGCAGTATTTT. It translates to CASSRTSGTGHTDTQYF. This chain joins TRBV4-3 and TRBJ2-3, with 9 positions matching TRBD1. There are 17 residues in the CDR3. CDR1 and CDR2 from the germline V gene are LGHNA and YSLEER. V was clipped by 4 bases and J by 3 bases; unmatched bases: 11.

The V and J genes are TRBV19 and TRBJ1-5; possibly TRBD1 for D (6 bases). The ends were cut back, 5 bases at V and 6 bases at J, with 11 bases in the middle. Looked up from germline, CDR1 is LNHDA and CDR2 is SQIVND (reference sequence). The CDR3 is made up of 13 amino acids. The CDR3 region has the DNA TGTGCCAGTAGTGGGGGGGGCAGTCAGCCCCAGCATTTT. Its protein is CASSGGGSQPQHF.

This clone is a singleton in its sample. This chain uses TRBV19 with TRBJ1-6, with 7 bases identical to TRBD1. CDR1 is LNHDA and CDR2 is SQIVND in the germline V gene (reference sequence). The CDR3 extends over 14 amino acids. V was pared by 5 bases and J by 7 bases, with 5 bases of the junction left unmatched. CDR3: CASSLGQLNSPLHF. CDR3 coding DNA: TGTGCCAGTAGTCTGGGACAGCTGAATTCACCCCTCCACTTT.

The genes are TRBV6-5 and TRBJ1-3; tentative D call: TRBD1 (5 bases). There are 13 residues in the CDR3. Germline V gene sequence: CDR1 MNHEY, CDR2 SVGAGI. Trimming shortened V by 6 bases and J by 0 bases, and 6 bases separated the two germline ends. The CDR3 here is CASSQGSGNTIYF. As DNA, the CDR3 is TGTGCCAGCAGCCAGGGCTCTGGAAACACCATATATTTT.